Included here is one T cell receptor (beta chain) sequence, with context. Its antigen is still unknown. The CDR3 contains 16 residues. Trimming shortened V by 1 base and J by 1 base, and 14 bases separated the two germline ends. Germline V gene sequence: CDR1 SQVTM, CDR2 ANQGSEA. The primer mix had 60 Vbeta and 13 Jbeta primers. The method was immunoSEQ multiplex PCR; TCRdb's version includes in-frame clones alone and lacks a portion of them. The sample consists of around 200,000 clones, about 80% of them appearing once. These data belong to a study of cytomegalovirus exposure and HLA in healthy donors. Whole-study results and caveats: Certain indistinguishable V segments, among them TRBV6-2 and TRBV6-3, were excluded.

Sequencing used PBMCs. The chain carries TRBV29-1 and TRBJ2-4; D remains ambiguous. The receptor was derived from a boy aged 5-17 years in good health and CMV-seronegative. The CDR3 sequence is CSVEVASVGAKNIQYF. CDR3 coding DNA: TGCAGCGTTGAAGTAGCCAGCGTTGGGGCCAAAAACATTCAGTACTTC.